The 15 T cell receptor beta chains below were found in one sample sequenced in a study of regulatory T cells in long-lasting Graves disease listed by TCRdb under 2021. For both TCR sequencing and RNA sequencing, RNA was extracted from PBMCs using TRIzol. In-frame beta chains were kept once TCRdb had trimmed the public reads at Q25 with fastp and called clones with MiXCR. Rows merge per CDR3 protein into single entries with the most common DNA and genes. This sample is represented by some 800 distinct CDR3 sequences; 76% of them were singletons. Clones ranked in the top ten supply 13% of the sample. The sequences come from peripheral blood mononuclear cells (PBMCs), collected with antithyroid drug treatment, in newly diagnosed or persistent Graves disease (not recorded which). Receptors were obtained from a female donor with Graves disease. Donor details come from another sample of the same person, matched by shared clones.

This rearrangement joins TRBV24-1 to TRBJ2-1; D possibly uses TRBD1 or TRBD2 (5 bases each). The CDR3 has 16 amino acids. The germline V and J ends were trimmed by 9 bases and 9 bases, with 26 bases remaining between them. The germline V gene encodes CDR1 KGHDR and CDR2 SFDVKD. The CDR3 is CATSEGPGLSGPEQFF. DNA for the CDR3: TGTGCCACCTCTGAGGGGCCGGGTCTATCGGGACCTGAGCAGTTCTTC.

V is TRBV20-1 and J is TRBJ1-2; D unresolved. Germline V gene lookup returns CDR1 DFQATT and CDR2 SNEGSKA (reference sequence). V lost 5 bases and J lost 6, with 16 bases in between. The CDR3 contains 13 residues. CDR3 in amino acids: CSAPTWAEDGYTF. The CDR3, as DNA: TGCAGTGCTCCTACGTGGGCAGAGGATGGCTACACCTTC.

The chain links TRBV10-3 to TRBJ2-2, with D maybe TRBD1 (5 bases). Germline V gene lookup returns CDR1 ENHRY and CDR2 SYGVKD. V was pared by 4 bases and J by 7 bases, with 13 bases between. The CDR3 has 14 amino acids. DNA for the CDR3: TGTGCCATCAGTGTCAAGGGGTCGAGCGGGGAGCTGTTTTTT. Its translation is CAISVKGSSGELFF.

The chain is built from TRBV20-1 and TRBJ2-1, with 7 bases identical to TRBD2. V lost 5 bases and J lost 6; bases outside the gene matches: 10. Germline loops: CDR1 DFQATT, CDR2 SNEGSKA (reference sequence). This CDR3 has 14 amino acids. CDR3 residues: CSAHGGDSVNEQFF. As DNA, the CDR3 is TGCAGTGCTCATGGGGGGGATAGTGTCAATGAGCAGTTCTTC.

J is TRBJ2-1 and V is TRBV2; no reliable D call. V dropped 0 bases and J dropped 4 bases, with 7 bases sitting between them. Germline V gene data show CDR1 as SNHLY and CDR2 as FYNNEI. The CDR3 contains 14 residues. The CDR3 sequence: CASSEARQYNEQFF. The CDR3 coding sequence is TGTGCCAGCAGTGAAGCGAGGCAGTACAATGAGCAGTTCTTC.

The DNA of the CDR3 is TGTGCCAGCAGCTCCAGGGACAGCCCTAGCACAGATACGCAGTATTTT. Its translation is CASSSRDSPSTDTQYF. J is TRBJ2-3 and V is TRBV7-9, with 7 bases identical to TRBD1. The V and J ends lost 4 bases and 0 bases, in that order; junction bases with no gene match: 7. Germline CDR1 SEHNR, CDR2 FQNEAQ (reference sequence). The CDR3 sequence is 16 residues long.

This chain joins TRBV5-1 and TRBJ1-5; D is possibly TRBD1 (5 bases). This CDR3 region has 14 residues. V gave up 2 bases and J gave up 7 bases, with 13 bases separating them. Germline assignment: CDR1 SGHRS and CDR2 YFSETQ. The chain's CDR3 is CASSLYGAEQPQHF. In DNA form, the CDR3 reads TGCGCCAGCAGCTTATACGGGGCAGAACAGCCCCAGCATTTT.

The chain joins TRBV5-4 to TRBJ1-1; D uncertain. This CDR3 comprises 12 residues. The V gene's germline CDR1 is SGHNT and CDR2 YYREEE (reference sequence). V was cut by 7 bases and J by 3 bases, with 10 bases left in between. CDR3 protein: CASAGRDTEAFF. The CDR3 DNA reads TGTGCCAGCGCCGGGAGGGACACTGAAGCTTTCTTT.

This clonotype was detected a few times. It is unclear where the CDR3 begins or ends on the DNA, so no DNA is shown, and the CDR3 is as TCRdb lists it. CDR3 in amino acids: CASSHFGDTQYF. The chain employs TRBV4-2 and TRBJ2-3. Both ends counted, the CDR3 spans 12 residues. In germline, CDR1 is LGHNA, CDR2 YNFKEQ.

J is TRBJ2-3 and V is TRBV7-8; 10 bases line up with TRBD2. J was trimmed by 5 bases and V by 5 bases; bases with no gene match: 4. Germline CDR1 SGHVS, CDR2 FQNEAQ. The CDR3 sequence is 14 residues long. The CDR3 DNA is TGTGCCAGCAGCCGGACTAGCGGCAGAGATACGCAGTATTTT. The encoded protein is CASSRTSGRDTQYF.

The chain links TRBV5-6 to TRBJ2-5; no firm D call. V was pared by 4 bases and J by 2 bases, with 9 bases between. This CDR3 has 13 amino acids. In germline, CDR1 is SGHDT, CDR2 YYEEEE. In nucleotides, the CDR3 is TGTGCCAGCAGCCGAGGACGGCAAGAGACCCAGTACTTC. The encoded protein is CASSRGRQETQYF.

The chain recombines TRBV3-1 with TRBJ1-2; 7 bases align to TRBD1. The CDR3 is 13 amino acids. The trim removed 3 bases at V and 11 bases at J, leaving 9 bases unmatched. From germline, CDR1 is LGHDT and CDR2 YNNKEL (reference sequence). This CDR3 is CASSQEKNRGYTF. CDR3 DNA: TGTGCCAGCAGCCAGGAGAAGAACAGGGGTTACACCTTC.

This clonotype was counted a single time. The V gene is TRBV7-2, the J gene TRBJ1-4; D gene uncertain. V was shortened by 5 bases and J by 6 bases, with 16 bases between the two germline ends. The CDR3 length is 15 residues. Germline values: CDR1 SGHTA, CDR2 FQGNSA. In nucleotides, the CDR3 is TGTGCCAGCAGCCTCCAAACCCAGCGAGATGAAAAACTGTTTTTT. Its translation: CASSLQTQRDEKLFF.

CDR3 protein: CASSLEIGRGYTF. The CDR3 nucleotides are TGTGCCAGCAGTTTAGAAATCGGCCGAGGCTACACCTTC. V is TRBV28 and J is TRBJ1-2, with D uncertain. Trimming shortened V by 2 bases and J by 8 bases, and 12 bases separated the two germline ends. Germline CDR1 and CDR2: MDHEN and SYDVKM. This CDR3 has 13 amino acids.

V usage is TRBV12-5 and J usage is TRBJ2-1, with TRBD2 as a possible D gene (5 bases). The length of the CDR3 is 15 residues. V lost 5 bases and J 1 base, leaving 12 bases between the germline ends. CDR1 and CDR2 from the germline V gene are LGHNT and FRNRAP. The CDR3 loop reads CASGAPRGSYNEQFF. Here the CDR3 DNA reads TGTGCTAGTGGTGCCCCCCGGGGTTCCTACAATGAGCAGTTCTTC. Full variable domain (outside the CDR3, taken from reference TRBV12-5 and TRBJ2-1): DARVTQTPRHKVTEMGQEVTMRCQPILGHNTVFWYRQTMMQGLELLAYFRNRAPLDDSGMPKDRFSAEMPDATLATLKIQPSEPRDSAVYFCASGAPRGSYNEQFFGPGTRLTVL.